This TCR beta chain was obtained from a study of long-term antiretroviral therapy in people with HIV. The CDR3 spans 14 residues. V lost 4 bases to trimming and J lost 4 bases; unmatched junction nucleotides: 3. Looked up from germline, CDR1 is SGHVS and CDR2 is FQNEAQ. Running of the v3.0 immunoSEQ assay took place at survey level. Measured with immunoSEQ multiplex PCR; TCRdb has only the in-frame clones, and not every one. Of about 30,000 clones in the sample, around 87% were seen once. The chain couples TRBV7-8 to TRBJ1-4; 7 nucleotides agree with TRBD1. The input for sequencing was unsorted PBMCs, taken 0.5 years after starting antiretroviral therapy. The TCR sequence derives from a woman between 18 and 29 years old with HIV. This CDR3 is CASSSGQDNEKLFF. CDR3 nucleotides: TGTGCCAGCAGCTCCGGACAGGATAATGAAAAACTGTTTTTT.